The clone carrying this T cell receptor beta chain was observed a few times. The antigen is unknown. Library preparation (for TCRbeta) was performed with unique molecular identifiers. Via MiXCR, TCRdb re-called the PCR reads, giving one row per CDR3 protein. This table has about 980,000 distinct CDR3 sequences, about 29% appearing once. The data originate from a study of T-cell reconstitution after alpha-beta-depleted transplantation in children. Study observations and caveats: Roughly two months post-transplant, alpha-beta T cells reportedly originated from several hundred graft clones that had expanded. Counts and diversity of T cells one year after transplant came mostly from newly produced T cells. Some patients owed their high day-60 TCRbeta diversity to surviving recipient T cells and thymic progenitors.

Germline CDR1 reads GTSNPN; CDR2 reads SVGIG (reference sequence). The CDR3 is 13 amino acids. J lost 8 bases, V lost 3 bases, and 3 bases had no gene match. The origin of this receptor is a boy less than two years old who had a stem cell transplant for SCID, so the T cells may come from the graft donor. The specimen comprised PBMCs, mostly from graft donor cells, sampled 360 days after TCRalphabeta/CD19-depleted stem cell transplant. This chain joins TRBV30 and TRBJ1-6, with 8 bases fitting TRBD1. The DNA for the CDR3 is TGTGCCTGGAGACCGACAGGGGATTCACCCCTCCACTTT. It codes for CAWRPTGDSPLHF. Using reference TRBV30 and TRBJ1-6 for the parts outside the CDR3, the full variable domain is SQTIHQWPATLVQPVGSPLSLECTVEGTSNPNLYWYRQAAGRGLQLLFYSVGIGQISSEVPQNLSASRPQDRQFILSSKKLLLSDSGFYLCAWRPTGDSPLHFGNGTRLTVT.